These T cell receptor beta chains were read from a single sample in a study of T cell responses to AZD1222 COVID-19 vaccine. Generated by immunoSEQ multiplex PCR, the TCRdb table keeps only in-frame clones and is missing some. The sample lists around 130,000 clones, around 84% occurring once. Sequenced here: peripheral blood, sampled on day 0 of AZD1222 vaccination. These receptors were taken from an adult in good health. Each CDR3 is given with its conserved first and last residue. Fields, in order: V gene, clone size, J gene, CDR3 length, CDR3 protein. Clone size is shown for a subset of rows, as once, few, many or a class of expanded clone.

v_call: TRBV24-1; clone_size: NA; j_call: TRBJ2-7; cdr3_length: 11; cdr3_aa: CATPVCYEQYF
v_call: TRBV25-1; clone_size: NA; j_call: TRBJ1-1; cdr3_length: 14; cdr3_aa: CASSAGQGARLAFF
v_call: TRBV9; clone_size: NA; j_call: TRBJ1-1; cdr3_length: 13; cdr3_aa: CASSQGRNTEAFF
v_call: TRBV5-1; clone_size: NA; j_call: TRBJ2-5; cdr3_length: 14; cdr3_aa: CASSPGGLKETQYF
v_call: TRBV6-4; clone_size: NA; j_call: TRBJ2-2; cdr3_length: 14; cdr3_aa: CASSDSWNAGELFF
v_call: TRBV11-2; clone_size: NA; j_call: TRBJ2-7; cdr3_length: 18; cdr3_aa: CASSDGIWGRASSYEQYF
v_call: TRBV18; clone_size: NA; j_call: TRBJ1-6; cdr3_length: 19; cdr3_aa: CASSPRERTVRSYNSPLHF
v_call: TRBV5-1; clone_size: NA; j_call: TRBJ2-7; cdr3_length: 16; cdr3_aa: CASSLIRTGGTYEQYF
v_call: TRBV6-5; clone_size: once; j_call: TRBJ1-1; cdr3_length: 15; cdr3_aa: CASSYFGRTKGEAFF
v_call: TRBV10-3; clone_size: NA; j_call: TRBJ1-2; cdr3_length: 13; cdr3_aa: CAISGSTNYGYTF
v_call: TRBV4-3; clone_size: NA; j_call: TRBJ1-1; cdr3_length: 14; cdr3_aa: CASSQGQMNTEAFF
v_call: TRBV12-3/TRBV12-4; clone_size: few; j_call: TRBJ1-1; cdr3_length: 11; cdr3_aa: CASRKGAEAFF
v_call: TRBV7-9; clone_size: NA; j_call: TRBJ2-5; cdr3_length: 14; cdr3_aa: CASSPGRQGETQYF
v_call: TRBV10-3; clone_size: few; j_call: TRBJ1-1; cdr3_length: 13; cdr3_aa: CAISAGGDTEAFF
v_call: TRBV28; clone_size: NA; j_call: TRBJ2-5; cdr3_length: 17; cdr3_aa: CASSLDSGRGGEETQYF
v_call: TRBV18; clone_size: NA; j_call: TRBJ2-3; cdr3_length: 13; cdr3_aa: CASSPESTDTQYF
v_call: TRBV13; clone_size: NA; j_call: TRBJ2-2; cdr3_length: 12; cdr3_aa: CASSFGTGELFF
v_call: TRBV19; clone_size: NA; j_call: TRBJ1-5; cdr3_length: 14; cdr3_aa: CATATGYSNQPQHF
v_call: TRBV6-5; clone_size: NA; j_call: TRBJ2-7; cdr3_length: 15; cdr3_aa: CASTYLFGQSYEQYF
v_call: TRBV2; clone_size: NA; j_call: TRBJ1-4; cdr3_length: 15; cdr3_aa: CASALEGATNEKLFF
v_call: TRBV6-5; clone_size: NA; j_call: TRBJ1-5; cdr3_length: 14; cdr3_aa: CASSYSGGNQPQHF
v_call: TRBV10-1; clone_size: NA; j_call: TRBJ2-7; cdr3_length: 14; cdr3_aa: CASSGRGGSYEQYF
v_call: TRBV6-5; clone_size: NA; j_call: TRBJ2-2; cdr3_length: 15; cdr3_aa: CASRPGAWNTGELFF
v_call: TRBV4-3; clone_size: NA; j_call: TRBJ1-3; cdr3_length: 15; cdr3_aa: CASSQDLAVRNTIYF
v_call: TRBV2; clone_size: NA; j_call: TRBJ1-1; cdr3_length: 14; cdr3_aa: CASSEDYTVTEAFF
v_call: TRBV6-2/TRBV6-3; clone_size: NA; j_call: TRBJ2-3; cdr3_length: 16; cdr3_aa: CASSSWDYYSTDTQYF
v_call: TRBV5-5; clone_size: once; j_call: TRBJ1-1; cdr3_length: 15; cdr3_aa: CASSPRLRGETEAFF
v_call: TRBV7-2; clone_size: NA; j_call: TRBJ2-7; cdr3_length: 15; cdr3_aa: CASSLELAGAYEQYF
v_call: TRBV6-5; clone_size: NA; j_call: TRBJ1-2; cdr3_length: 14; cdr3_aa: CASSYSSVDYGYTF
v_call: TRBV29-1; clone_size: NA; j_call: TRBJ2-3; cdr3_length: 14; cdr3_aa: CSVVGTGATDTQYF
v_call: TRBV19; clone_size: NA; j_call: TRBJ1-4; cdr3_length: 14; cdr3_aa: CASRPGTTNEKLFF
v_call: TRBV19; clone_size: NA; j_call: TRBJ2-2; cdr3_length: 18; cdr3_aa: CASSIPGENSGTTGELFF
v_call: TRBV7-2; clone_size: NA; j_call: TRBJ1-2; cdr3_length: 15; cdr3_aa: CASSLEAQANYGYTF
v_call: TRBV7-3; clone_size: NA; j_call: TRBJ2-1; cdr3_length: 15; cdr3_aa: CASSDPGRGYNEQFF
v_call: TRBV7-9; clone_size: NA; j_call: TRBJ2-3; cdr3_length: 14; cdr3_aa: CASSLDRGTDTQYF
v_call: TRBV7-2; clone_size: NA; j_call: TRBJ1-6; cdr3_length: 16; cdr3_aa: CASSLYGQRNNSPLHF
v_call: TRBV7-2; clone_size: NA; j_call: TRBJ2-5; cdr3_length: 14; cdr3_aa: CASSRSGAEETQYF
v_call: TRBV27; clone_size: NA; j_call: TRBJ1-1; cdr3_length: 15; cdr3_aa: CASSLSLIGGTEAFF
v_call: TRBV2; clone_size: NA; j_call: TRBJ1-5; cdr3_length: 16; cdr3_aa: CASSGAKLTSNQPQHF
v_call: TRBV11-2; clone_size: NA; j_call: TRBJ2-1; cdr3_length: 17; cdr3_aa: CASSSLKRRSSYNEQFF
v_call: TRBV6-2/TRBV6-3; clone_size: NA; j_call: TRBJ1-1; cdr3_length: 14; cdr3_aa: CASSPLMWPPEAFF
v_call: TRBV3-1/TRBV3-2; clone_size: NA; j_call: TRBJ1-2; cdr3_length: 15; cdr3_aa: CASSQDSRGDYGYTF
v_call: TRBV5-6; clone_size: NA; j_call: TRBJ2-7; cdr3_length: 16; cdr3_aa: CASTGQGFGRSGEQYF
v_call: TRBV5-6; clone_size: NA; j_call: TRBJ2-1; cdr3_length: 16; cdr3_aa: CASSPGLAGFYNEQFF
v_call: TRBV7-5; clone_size: NA; j_call: TRBJ2-7; cdr3_length: 10; cdr3_aa: CVRRNYEQYF
v_call: TRBV7-9; clone_size: NA; j_call: TRBJ1-6; cdr3_length: 12; cdr3_aa: CASSFVSSPLHF
v_call: TRBV27; clone_size: NA; j_call: TRBJ2-1; cdr3_length: 11; cdr3_aa: CAKTTYNEQFF
v_call: TRBV24-1; clone_size: NA; j_call: TRBJ2-7; cdr3_length: 15; cdr3_aa: CATSDSTDRPYEQYF
v_call: TRBV28; clone_size: NA; j_call: TRBJ2-5; cdr3_length: 16; cdr3_aa: CASRTRGTGDEETQYF
v_call: TRBV28; clone_size: NA; j_call: TRBJ1-5; cdr3_length: 15; cdr3_aa: CASSLWRDRGSPQHF
v_call: TRBV7-9; clone_size: NA; j_call: TRBJ1-6; cdr3_length: 16; cdr3_aa: CASSPPGQGGNSPLHF
v_call: TRBV6-1; clone_size: NA; j_call: TRBJ2-1; cdr3_length: 20; cdr3_aa: CASSAHTQRLRTSDYNEQFF
v_call: TRBV11-2; clone_size: NA; j_call: TRBJ1-4; cdr3_length: 12; cdr3_aa: CASSPQGEKLFF
v_call: TRBV7-3; clone_size: NA; j_call: TRBJ1-1; cdr3_length: 14; cdr3_aa: CASSFSGPNTEAFF
v_call: TRBV19; clone_size: once; j_call: TRBJ1-1; cdr3_length: 14; cdr3_aa: CASSIVPLITEAFF